These 18 T cell receptor beta chains originate from one sample sequenced in a study of blood T cell repertoires in COVID-19. TCRdb's table, derived via immunoSEQ multiplex PCR, lists solely in-frame clones and lacks some. The sample gives over 250,000 clones, about 85% of which show up once; 13% is in the top ten. Sequencing was performed on peripheral blood. The receptors were gathered from a human donor in a cohort sampled during active COVID-19.

The chain recombines TRBV11-2 with TRBJ1-5; D might be TRBD1 (6 bases). The V gene's germline CDR1 is SGHAT and CDR2 FQNNGV. With 1 base removed from V and 6 bases from J, the gap between germline ends came to 13 bases. CDR3 size: 15 residues. The DNA of the CDR3 is TGTGCCAGCAGCTTAGTACAGGGCTTGAGTCAGCCCCAGCATTTT. Translation: CASSLVQGLSQPQHF. The full variable domain, rest sourced from reference TRBV11-2 and TRBJ1-5, is EAGVAQSPRYKIIEKRQSVAFWCNPISGHATLYWYQQILGQGPKLLIQFQNNGVVDDSQLPKDRFSAERLKGVDSTLKIQPAKLEDSAVYLCASSLVQGLSQPQHFGDGTRLSIL.

V is TRBV5-6 and J is TRBJ1-1; TRBD1 agrees at 11 bases. This CDR3 has 14 residues. Germline V gene lookup returns CDR1 SGHDT and CDR2 YYEEEE. V was pared by 3 bases and J by 10 bases, with 8 bases of the junction left unmatched. The CDR3 DNA is TGTGCCAGCAGCTCCAGGACAGGGGGCTGGAGAGCTTTCTTT. It translates to CASSSRTGGWRAFF.

CDR3 DNA sequence: TGTGCCAGTAAAGTCGGACGGGGATCTGGAAACACCATATATTTT. Protein product: CASKVGRGSGNTIYF. The rearrangement uses TRBV19 and TRBJ1-3; D is uncertain. The germline CDR1 and CDR2 sequences are LNHDA and SQIVND (reference sequence). The CDR3 is 15 amino acids. Trimming took 7 bases from V and 1 from J, leaving 14 bases between them.

The chain carries TRBV18 and TRBJ1-2; 10 nucleotides line up with TRBD1. V shed 2 bases and J 4 bases; nucleotides not matched to a gene: 13. The CDR3 length is 18 residues. CDR1 is KGHSH, CDR2 LQKENI, per germline. CDR3 protein: CASSPSPGTGVGVYGYTF. The CDR3, as DNA: TGTGCCAGCTCACCAAGTCCCGGGACAGGGGTCGGGGTCTATGGCTACACCTTC.

This clone turned up a few times. V and J are TRBV4-3 and TRBJ2-1, with 7 bases fitting TRBD2. This CDR3 region has 13 residues. The germline gives CDR1 LGHNA, CDR2 YSLEER. J was trimmed by 8 bases and V by 1 base; bases with no gene match: 2. The CDR3 DNA follows: TGCGCCAGCAGCCAAGTGCTAGCGGATGAGCAGTTCTTC. Protein product: CASSQVLADEQFF.

This sequence joins TRBV5-4 and TRBJ1-6; the match to TRBD1 covers 7 bases. V shed 5 bases and J 7 bases; nucleotides not matched to a gene: 15. Germline V gene sequence: CDR1 SGHNT, CDR2 YYREEE (reference sequence). The CDR3 is 17 residues long. CDR3 coding DNA: TGTGCCAGCAGTCGACAGGGAATCTTGTCCCCGAATTCACCCCTCCACTTT. It translates to CASSRQGILSPNSPLHF.

This clone was recorded once. The chain links TRBV7-2 to TRBJ2-1; 8 nucleotides match TRBD2. This CDR3 spans 15 amino acids. Trimming removed 5 bases from V and 1 base from J; junction bases left unmatched: 4. CDR1 SGHTA and CDR2 FQGNSA come from the germline V gene. CDR3 sequence reads: CASSPIAGSYNEQFF. The CDR3 DNA reads TGTGCCAGCAGCCCTATAGCGGGGTCCTACAATGAGCAGTTCTTC.

The rearrangement joins TRBV6-6 to TRBJ1-2, with D possibly being TRBD1 (6 bases). This CDR3 contains 15 residues. The V end lost 5 bases, the J end lost 8 bases, and 21 bases lay between the germline ends. Germline V gene lookup returns CDR1 MNHNY and CDR2 SVGAGI (reference sequence). The CDR3 DNA reads TGTGCCAGCAGTGACACTGGGACACCAACGCCGGGCTACACCTTC. This translates into CASSDTGTPTPGYTF.

The gene calls are TRBV5-6 and TRBJ2-1; unclear D gene. Trimming removed 4 bases from V and 4 bases from J, with 15 bases in between. The germline V gene encodes CDR1 SGHDT and CDR2 YYEEEE. The CDR3 extends over 15 amino acids. For the CDR3, the DNA is TGTGCCAGCAGCCTGAGGTTAGGTCCTTACAATGAGCAGTTCTTC. Protein: CASSLRLGPYNEQFF.

V and J are TRBV3-1 (or the pseudogene TRBV3-2) and TRBJ1-1, with D possibly matching TRBD1 (5 bases). V dropped 3 bases and J dropped 2 bases, with 7 bases sitting between them. The CDR3 is made up of 13 amino acids. Germline CDR1 reads LGHDT; CDR2 reads YNNKEL (reference sequence). CDR3 in DNA: TGTGCCAGCAGCCACCAGGGTAACACTGAAGCTTTCTTT. Its translation is CASSHQGNTEAFF.

CDR3 sequence (DNA): TGTGCCAGCAGAGCGGGGGACACTGAAGCTTTCTTT. The encoded protein is CASRAGDTEAFF. The chain combines TRBV25-1 with TRBJ1-1, with D perhaps matching TRBD1 (5 bases). The germline gives CDR1 MGHDK, CDR2 SYGVNS. V was pared by 6 bases and J by 3 bases, with 8 bases between. The CDR3 extends over 12 amino acids.

The gene calls are TRBV7-2 and TRBJ1-3; D gene unclear. The germline V gene encodes CDR1 SGHTA and CDR2 FQGNSA. The CDR3 loop spans 16 amino acids. The V end was cut by 2 bases, the J end by 2 bases, with 13 bases between. This chain's CDR3 is CASSLHGPNTGNTIYF. The CDR3 DNA is TGTGCCAGCAGCTTACATGGGCCGAATACTGGAAACACCATATATTTT.

V and J are TRBV11-2 and TRBJ1-4; TRBD1 agrees at 7 bases. CDR3 length: 15 amino acids. V was clipped by 3 bases and J by 7 bases; unmatched bases: 8. The germline gives CDR1 SGHAT, CDR2 FQNNGV. The CDR3 sequence: CASSFQGGEGEKLFF. The CDR3 coding sequence is TGTGCCAGCAGCTTTCAAGGGGGCGAGGGTGAAAAACTGTTTTTT.

This sequence joins TRBV10-1 and TRBJ2-1, with 8 bases identical to TRBD2. J lost 7 bases, V lost 8 bases, and 13 bases had no gene match. Germline V CDR1 and CDR2: WNHNN, SYGVQD (reference sequence). The CDR3 extends over 15 amino acids. The CDR3, as DNA: TGCGCCAGCTCCAGCGGGAGCACTGGTTCGAATGAGCAGTTCTTC. Its protein is CASSSGSTGSNEQFF.

The gene calls are TRBV15 and TRBJ1-2; no clear D. Trimming took 7 bases from V and 2 from J, leaving 14 bases between them. Germline CDR1 reads LNHNV; CDR2 reads YYDKDF (reference sequence). The CDR3 runs to 14 residues. The chain's CDR3 is CATTPTPSNYGYTF. For the CDR3, the DNA is TGTGCCACCACCCCCACACCTAGCAACTATGGCTACACCTTC.

The V call is TRBV3-1 (or the pseudogene TRBV3-2), the J call TRBJ2-7; 11 nucleotides align to TRBD1. The CDR3 runs 14 residues. With V trimmed by 5 bases and J by 6 bases, 6 bases remained unmatched. Germline CDR1 and CDR2: LGHDT and YNNKEL (reference sequence). In nucleotides, the CDR3 is TGTGCCAGCAGCAGAACCGGGACAGGGGGCGAGCAGTACTTC. This sequence encodes CASSRTGTGGEQYF.

This clone was seen only a few times. The same CDR3 arises from other DNA sequences in this sample as well. The chain employs TRBV5-4 and TRBJ2-6, with D uncertain. Germline V CDR1 and CDR2: SGHNT, YYREEE (reference sequence). The CDR3 covers 15 residues. V lost 4 bases and J 1 base, leaving 9 bases between the germline ends. The CDR3 here is CASSLGSSGANVLTF. The CDR3 DNA follows: TGTGCCAGCAGCCTCGGGTCTTCTGGGGCCAACGTCCTGACTTTC.

J is TRBJ2-3 and V is TRBV18, with D maybe TRBD2 (6 bases). Between the trimmed V and J ends, which lost 0 bases and 4 bases, there was a span of 8 bases. Germline CDR1 and CDR2: KGHSH and LQKENI. This CDR3 is 14 amino acids long. CDR3 amino acids: CASSPPSGADTQYF. The CDR3 region has the DNA TGTGCCAGCTCACCACCGTCGGGGGCAGATACGCAGTATTTT. Together with reference TRBV18 and TRBJ2-3, the CDR3 gives the full variable domain: NAGVMQNPRHLVRRRGQEARLRCSPMKGHSHVYWYRQLPEEGLKFMVYLQKENIIDESGMPKERFSAEFPKEGPSILRIQQVVRGDSAAYFCASSPPSGADTQYFGPGTRLTVL.